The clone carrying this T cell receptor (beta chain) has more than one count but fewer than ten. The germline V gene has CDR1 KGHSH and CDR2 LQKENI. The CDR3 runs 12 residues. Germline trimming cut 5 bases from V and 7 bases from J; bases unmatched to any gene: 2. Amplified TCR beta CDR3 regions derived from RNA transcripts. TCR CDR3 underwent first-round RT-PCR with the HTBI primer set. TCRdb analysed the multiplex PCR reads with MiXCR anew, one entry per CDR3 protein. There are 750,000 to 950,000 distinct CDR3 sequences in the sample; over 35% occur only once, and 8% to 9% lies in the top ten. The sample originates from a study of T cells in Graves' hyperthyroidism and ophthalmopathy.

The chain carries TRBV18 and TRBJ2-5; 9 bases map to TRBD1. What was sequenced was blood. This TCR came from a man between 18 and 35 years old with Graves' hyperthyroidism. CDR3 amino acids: CASSAQGATQYF. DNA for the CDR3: TGTGCCAGCTCAGCACAGGGGGCGACCCAGTACTTC.